The 8 T cell receptor beta chains reported below all come from one sample, sequenced in a study of human versus mouse CDR3 diversity and MHC coevolution. Generated by immunoSEQ multiplex PCR, the TCRdb table keeps only in-frame clones and is missing some. The sample yields more than 55,000 clones, roughly 94% seen once. The specimen sequenced was naive CD4+ T cells from blood. Subset: CD45RO-negative CD62L-positive naive CD4 T cells. The source is a person aged 60 to 70 in good health.

The rearrangement uses TRBV27 and TRBJ2-1; no firm D call. CDR1 and CDR2 (germline): MNHEY, SMNVEV (reference sequence). The CDR3 contains 13 residues. Between the trimmed V and J ends, which lost 2 bases and 8 bases, there was a span of 10 bases. The CDR3 reads CASSLALVDEQFF. As DNA, the CDR3 is TGTGCCAGCAGTTTAGCATTAGTCGATGAGCAGTTCTTC.

This sequence joins TRBV19 and TRBJ2-1, with 13 nucleotides matching TRBD2. V lost 6 bases, J lost 8 bases, and 4 bases stayed unmatched. This CDR3 has 14 residues. Germline values: CDR1 LNHDA, CDR2 SQIVND (reference sequence). CDR3 amino acids: CASSLGLAGDEQFF. The CDR3 DNA follows: TGTGCCAGTAGCCTCGGACTAGCGGGAGATGAGCAGTTCTTC.

This chain connects TRBV11-2 to TRBJ2-3; no definite D call. The germline V and J ends were trimmed by 0 bases and 4 bases, with 8 bases remaining between them. Per germline, CDR1 SGHAT and CDR2 FQNNGV. The CDR3 spans 14 residues. CDR3 in DNA: TGTGCCAGCAGCTTAGACGGGTTGTCAGATACGCAGTATTTT. Encoded protein: CASSLDGLSDTQYF. Together with reference TRBV11-2 and TRBJ2-3, the CDR3 gives the full variable domain: EAGVAQSPRYKIIEKRQSVAFWCNPISGHATLYWYQQILGQGPKLLIQFQNNGVVDDSQLPKDRFSAERLKGVDSTLKIQPAKLEDSAVYLCASSLDGLSDTQYFGPGTRLTVL.

The chain carries TRBV30 and TRBJ1-2; 9 bases map to TRBD1. CDR3 length equals 15 residues. Trimming removed 3 bases from V and 8 bases from J; junction bases left unmatched: 13. Germline V lookup: CDR1 GTSNPN, CDR2 SVGIG (reference sequence). In DNA form, the CDR3 reads TGTGCCTGGAGGACCCACACAGGGGGCCGGAGAGGCTACACCTTC. This translates into CAWRTHTGGRRGYTF.

A single count supports this clone. The CDR3 loop is CASSRDSSNQPQHF. The CDR3 DNA reads TGTGCCAGCAGCCGGGACAGTAGCAATCAGCCCCAGCATTTT. J is TRBJ1-5 and V is TRBV5-6; 7 positions agree with TRBD1. The trim removed 4 bases at V and 0 bases at J, leaving 1 base unmatched. In germline, CDR1 is SGHDT, CDR2 YYEEEE. This CDR3 is 14 amino acids long.

The rearrangement uses TRBV30 and TRBJ2-3; 11 positions agree with TRBD2. The CDR3 length is 15 residues. Germline values: CDR1 GTSNPN, CDR2 SVGIG (reference sequence). Trimming took 0 bases from V and 6 from J; bases not matched to a gene: 5. CDR3 residues: CAWSVVAGGGDTQYF. The CDR3 nucleotides are TGTGCCTGGAGTGTCGTAGCGGGAGGGGGGGATACGCAGTATTTT.

The CDR3 DNA reads TGTGCCAGCAGTGGAGAAGCGGGCGGGGCAGATACGCAGTATTTT. It yields the protein CASSGEAGGADTQYF. The chain combines TRBV6-4 with TRBJ2-3, with TRBD2 as a possible D gene (6 bases). The CDR3 is made up of 15 amino acids. Per germline, CDR1 MRHNA and CDR2 SNTAGT. Trimming left V 4 bases short and J 4 bases short, with 15 bases between.

The V call is TRBV6-1, the J call TRBJ2-2; no clear D gene. Trimming shortened V by 7 bases and J by 4 bases, and 13 bases separated the two germline ends. The CDR3 covers 14 residues. Germline V gene lookup returns CDR1 MNHNS and CDR2 SASEGT. CDR3 amino acids: CASNPTTFTGELFF. DNA for the CDR3: TGTGCCAGCAACCCTACTACGTTCACCGGGGAGCTGTTTTTT.